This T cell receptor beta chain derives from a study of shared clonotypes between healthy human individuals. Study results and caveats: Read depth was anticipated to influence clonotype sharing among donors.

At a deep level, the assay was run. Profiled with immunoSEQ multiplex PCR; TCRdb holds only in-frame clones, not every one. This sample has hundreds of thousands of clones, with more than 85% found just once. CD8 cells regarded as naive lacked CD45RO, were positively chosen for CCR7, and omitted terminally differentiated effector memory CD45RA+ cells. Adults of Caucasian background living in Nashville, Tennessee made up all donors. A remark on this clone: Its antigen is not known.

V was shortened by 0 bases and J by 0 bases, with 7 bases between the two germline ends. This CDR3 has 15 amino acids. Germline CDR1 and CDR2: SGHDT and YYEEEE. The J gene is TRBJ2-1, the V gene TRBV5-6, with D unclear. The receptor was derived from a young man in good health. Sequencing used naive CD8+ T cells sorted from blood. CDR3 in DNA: TGTGCCAGCAGCTTGGACCTATTCTCCTACAATGAGCAGTTCTTC. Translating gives CASSLDLFSYNEQFF.